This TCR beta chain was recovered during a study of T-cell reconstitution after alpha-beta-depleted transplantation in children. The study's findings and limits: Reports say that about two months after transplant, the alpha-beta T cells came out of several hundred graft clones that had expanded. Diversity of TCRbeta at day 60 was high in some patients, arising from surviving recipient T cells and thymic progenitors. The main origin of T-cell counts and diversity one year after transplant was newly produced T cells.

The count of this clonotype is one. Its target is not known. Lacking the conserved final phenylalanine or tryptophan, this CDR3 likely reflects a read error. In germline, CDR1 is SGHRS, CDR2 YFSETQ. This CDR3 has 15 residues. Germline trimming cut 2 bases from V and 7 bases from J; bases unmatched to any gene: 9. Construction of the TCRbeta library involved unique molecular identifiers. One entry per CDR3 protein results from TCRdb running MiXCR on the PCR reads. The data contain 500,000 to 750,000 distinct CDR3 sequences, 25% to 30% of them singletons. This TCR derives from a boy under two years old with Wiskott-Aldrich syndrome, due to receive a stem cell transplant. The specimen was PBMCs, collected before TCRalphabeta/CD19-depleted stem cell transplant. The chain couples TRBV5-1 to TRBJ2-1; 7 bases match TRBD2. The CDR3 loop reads CASSFGGGPSNEQFI. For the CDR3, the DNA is TGCGCCAGCAGCTTCGGGGGAGGGCCATCAAATGAGCAGTTCATC.